The clone carrying this T cell receptor (beta chain) was observed a few times. Its target is unknown. The entry originates in a study of breast tumors, draining lymph nodes, adjacent tissues. Broader study findings: Tumor TCR diversity was below lymph nodes but above nontumor tissue. Tumor and nontumor repertoires were significantly more similar in luminal-like than in basal-like breast cancer. That most tumor T cells come from lymph nodes remained unproven. The data were judged consistent with most tumor T cells coming from lymph node and expanding in tumor.

TCRdb re-derived calls from the multiplex PCR reads in MiXCR, one entry per CDR3 protein. Among roughly 80,000 distinct CDR3 sequences, 15% to 20% were seen once, and the ten largest hold roughly 2.4%. The J segment lost 7 bases and the V segment lost 6 bases, leaving 6 bases of the junction unmatched. The CDR3 spans 14 residues. The lymph nodes were axillary draining lymph nodes from breast cancer patients. The chain couples TRBV12-3 or TRBV12-4 to TRBJ1-5; 10 positions agree with TRBD1. The specimen sequenced was axillary lymph node tissue. This TCR derives from a female donor with breast cancer. Some clones in this sample may be carry-over from other donors' samples. The CDR3 sequence is CASSPGQGVQPQHF. CDR3 nucleotide sequence: TGTGCCAGCAGCCCAGGACAGGGGGTCCAGCCCCAGCATTTT.